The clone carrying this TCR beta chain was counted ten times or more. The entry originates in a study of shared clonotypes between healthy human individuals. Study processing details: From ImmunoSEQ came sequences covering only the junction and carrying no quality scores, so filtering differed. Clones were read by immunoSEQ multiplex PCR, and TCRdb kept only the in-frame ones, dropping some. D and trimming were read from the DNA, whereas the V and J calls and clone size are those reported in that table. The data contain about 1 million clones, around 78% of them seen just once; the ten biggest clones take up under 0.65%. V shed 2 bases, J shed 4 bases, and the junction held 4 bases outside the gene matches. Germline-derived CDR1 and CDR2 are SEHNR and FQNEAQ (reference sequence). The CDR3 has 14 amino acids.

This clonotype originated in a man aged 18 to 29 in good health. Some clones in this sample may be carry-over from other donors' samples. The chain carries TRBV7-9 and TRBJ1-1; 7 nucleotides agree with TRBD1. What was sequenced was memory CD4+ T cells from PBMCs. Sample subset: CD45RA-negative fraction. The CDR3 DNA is TGTGCCAGCAGCTTACATGAGGGGGCCACTGAAGCTTTCTTT. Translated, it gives CASSLHEGATEAFF.